This TCR beta chain was sequenced during a study of T-cell memory formation after mild COVID-19. About the research overall: TCR clusters mostly belonged to single donors.

Constant-segment-primed 5'RACE gave TCR alpha and TCR beta cDNA libraries with sample barcodes and UMIs. TCRdb analysed the 5' RACE reads with MiXCR anew, one entry per CDR3 protein. The data contain about 170,000 distinct CDR3 sequences, 10% to 15% of them seen just once; the ten biggest clones take up about 3.6%. The CDR3 extends over 16 amino acids. CDR1 and CDR2 (germline): SGHRS, YFSETQ. V dropped 0 bases and J dropped 0 bases, with 10 bases sitting between them. This clonotype showed up just a few times. Antigen specificity is unknown. Broader study findings: Mostly located in CM and EM were contracting CD4+ clones, with contracting CD8+ clones located in EMRA.

The V gene is TRBV5-1, the J gene TRBJ2-1; D perhaps matches TRBD1 (5 bases). The receptor's source is a man between 18 and 29 years old who had mild COVID-19 (a few samples of this study predate the infection). Cell type and time point are not known. Sequencing was performed on PBMCs or a T cell subset sorted from them (not recorded which). CDR3 DNA sequence: TGCGCCAGCAGCTTGGGACAGTTGAGCTCCTACAATGAGCAGTTCTTC. This codes for CASSLGQLSSYNEQFF.